This TCR beta chain was documented in a study of early T cells in non-severe SARS-CoV-2 infection. In the study overall: Bulk RNA from unsorted whole blood was sequenced; chains were unpaired.

Study observations and caveats: Reliance on VDJdb matching favored anti-spike CD8 responses; private and CD4 specificities were missed.

Of note for this clonotype: Its specificity is unknown.

Individual cDNA molecules were tagged with unique molecular identifiers, the study reported. TCRdb fed the 5' RACE reads into MiXCR, producing one record per CDR3 protein. The data hold approximately 42,000 distinct CDR3 sequences, with around 7% observed a single time. Losses at the gene ends were 4 bases for V and 1 base for J; bases not matched to a gene: 2. Germline V gives CDR1 SEHNR, CDR2 FQNEAQ (reference sequence). This CDR3 is built from 14 residues. Sequenced: whole blood. The rearrangement joins TRBV7-9 to TRBJ1-1; TRBD1 matches at 8 bases. This TCR came from an adult who was a healthcare worker with PCR-confirmed SARS-CoV-2 infection or an uninfected control (not recorded which). CDR3: CASSSGQGNTEAFF. CDR3 nucleotides: TGTGCCAGCAGCTCCGGACAGGGGAACACTGAAGCTTTCTTT. The full variable domain, its missing parts supplied by reference TRBV7-9 and TRBJ1-1, is DTGVSQNPRHKITKRGQNVTFRCDPISEHNRLYWYRQTLGQGPEFLTYFQNEAQLEKSRLLSDRFSAERPKGSFSTLEIQRTEQGDSAMYLCASSSGQGNTEAFFGQGTRLTVV.